The next 15 T cell receptor beta chains were all read from a single sample in a study of T cells in Graves' hyperthyroidism and ophthalmopathy (dated by TCRdb to between 2018 and 2020). The library was made by multiplex PCR. TCRdb records Illumina HiSeq 2000 as the sequencer. The TCR beta CDR3 regions were amplified from the RNA transcripts. For the first round of RT-PCR on the TCR CDR3, the HTBI primer set was used together with the Qiagen OneStep RT-PCR kit. TCRdb trimmed the raw reads at Q25, called clones with MiXCR and kept productive beta chains. Merged by CDR3 protein, the rows form single entries marked with the most common genes and DNA. The sample includes 300,000 to 400,000 distinct CDR3 sequences, with 15% to 20% observed a single time. The ten largest clones capture 45% to 55% of the sample. Material: blood. The receptor set was obtained from a woman in her forties or fifties with Graves' hyperthyroidism.

Concerning this clonotype: This clone may be a read error of a much larger clone one base away. The chain carries TRBV5-1 and TRBJ2-7; TRBD2 is a possible D gene (5 bases). The germline V gene has CDR1 SGHRS and CDR2 YFSETQ. The V end was cut by 0 bases, the J end by 7 bases, with 17 bases between. This CDR3 spans 15 amino acids. CDR3 sequence reads: CASSLASGLTNEQYF. The CDR3 bases are TGCGCCAGCAGCTTGGCCAGCGGTTTGACCAATGAGCAGTACTTC.

In its sample, this clonotype was seen a few times. V and J are TRBV2 and TRBJ1-6; 8 nucleotides match TRBD1. The V and J ends lost 5 bases and 9 bases, in that order; junction bases with no gene match: 9. This CDR3 has 15 amino acids. The germline CDR1 and CDR2 sequences are SNHLY and FYNNEI. In DNA form, the CDR3 reads TGTGCCAGCAGTAAACCCGGGACAGGTTCTTCACCCCTCCACTTT. Its protein product is CASSKPGTGSSPLHF.

The chain carries TRBV6-2 or TRBV6-3 and TRBJ1-1, with 8 nucleotides matching TRBD1. CDR1 and CDR2 (germline): MNHEY, SVGEGT. J was trimmed by 4 bases and V by 5 bases; bases with no gene match: 3. There are 13 residues in the CDR3. The chain's CDR3 is CASSTGGSTEAFF. CDR3 nucleotides: TGTGCCAGCAGTACAGGGGGGAGCACTGAAGCTTTCTTT.

This clonotype was seen a handful of times. This chain links TRBV12-3 or TRBV12-4 with TRBJ2-5; D is uncertain. Trimming removed 4 bases at V and 3 bases at J, with 12 bases between. This CDR3 region has 14 residues. The CDR3 region is CASSSRLGEETQYF. In DNA form, the CDR3 reads TGTGCCAGCAGTTCAAGGCTCGGCGAAGAGACCCAGTACTTC.

The J gene is TRBJ2-2, the V gene TRBV2; 11 positions agree with TRBD1. CDR3 size: 18 residues. CDR1 and CDR2 (germline): SNHLY, FYNNEI. V lost 4 bases, J lost 4 bases, and 11 bases stayed unmatched. The CDR3 here is CASSGSGTGGLATGELFF. DNA of the CDR3: TGTGCCAGCAGTGGATCCGGGACAGGGGGACTAGCCACCGGGGAGCTGTTTTTT.

The chain couples TRBV12-3 or TRBV12-4 to TRBJ2-2; D might be TRBD2 (6 bases). The CDR3 runs 14 residues. V was cut by 5 bases and J by 3 bases, with 10 bases left in between. CDR3 protein: CASSVTSHTGELFF. The CDR3 DNA reads TGTGCCAGCAGTGTTACTAGCCACACCGGGGAGCTGTTTTTT.

The table lists this clonotype with a few counts. The gene calls are TRBV6-1 and TRBJ1-4, with D maybe TRBD1 (5 bases). Germline V gene data show CDR1 as MNHNS and CDR2 as SASEGT. This CDR3 has 15 residues. Between the trimmed V and J ends, which lost 6 bases and 8 bases, there was a span of 19 bases. CDR3 DNA: TGTGCCAGCAGGGGCACCGGGACGGCGGGGGAAAAACTGTTTTTT. Its translation: CASRGTGTAGEKLFF.

This chain joins TRBV10-3 and TRBJ1-5; D is perhaps TRBD1 (5 bases). The V gene lost 2 bases and the J gene lost 7 bases, with 9 bases spanning the gap. Germline loops: CDR1 ENHRY, CDR2 SYGVKD. The CDR3 contains 13 residues. The CDR3 loop is CAISEMGGQPQHF. The CDR3 coding sequence is TGTGCCATCAGTGAGATGGGGGGGCAGCCCCAGCATTTT.

This clonotype was detected only a few times. The CDR3 does not close with the conserved phenylalanine or tryptophan, likely indicating a read error. The chain couples TRBV28 to TRBJ1-5, with TRBD1 identical over 7 bases. CDR1 is MDHEN and CDR2 is SYDVKM in the germline V gene. CDR3 length: 15 amino acids. J gave up 4 bases and V 0 bases, and 3 bases lay outside the gene matches. The CDR3 is CASSLWGTDNQPQHL. The CDR3 DNA follows: TGTGCCAGCAGTTTATGGGGGACAGATAATCAGCCCCAGCATCTT.

The chain couples TRBV3-1 to TRBJ2-1; TRBD2 agrees at 12 bases. V was pared by 0 bases and J by 11 bases, with 5 bases of the junction left unmatched. Germline lookup yields CDR1 LGHDT and CDR2 YNNKEL (reference sequence). CDR3 length: 15 amino acids. In DNA, the CDR3 is TGTGCCAGCAGCCAAGACCTAGCGGGAGGGCGAAAGCAGTTCTTC. It is translated as CASSQDLAGGRKQFF.

This clonotype was recorded a few times. The chain employs TRBV2 and TRBJ2-6; maybe TRBD1 (6 bases). This CDR3 has 18 amino acids. Trimming shortened V by 8 bases and J by 0 bases, and 20 bases separated the two germline ends. Germline CDR1 and CDR2: SNHLY and FYNNEI. The CDR3 reads CASLEDRRFYSGANVLTF. The CDR3 bases are TGTGCCAGCCTAGAGGACAGACGATTCTACTCTGGGGCCAACGTCCTGACTTTC.

V is TRBV6-1 and J is TRBJ2-3, with unresolved D. The CDR3 sequence is 12 residues long. Germline V CDR1 and CDR2: MNHNS, SASEGT. V was pared by 5 bases and J by 10 bases, with 13 bases between. CDR3 DNA: TGTGCCAGCAGTCCAGACTCTCAGGCGCAGTATTTT. It translates to CASSPDSQAQYF.

This clonotype has a count of ten or more. This chain connects TRBV28 to TRBJ1-1; no clear D gene. Trimming pared 2 bases from V and 1 base from J, leaving 17 bases between. The CDR3 is made up of 17 amino acids. The V gene's germline CDR1 is MDHEN and CDR2 SYDVKM. CDR3 amino acids: CASSLVGMRVANTEAFF. CDR3 bases: TGTGCCAGCAGTTTAGTAGGTATGCGGGTTGCGAACACTGAAGCTTTCTTT.

This clonotype was seen a handful of times. The chain employs TRBV5-1 and TRBJ1-5, with a possible D match to TRBD1 (5 bases). The CDR3 has 15 amino acids. V was cut by 0 bases and J by 7 bases, with 14 bases left in between. Germline V CDR1 and CDR2: SGHRS, YFSETQ. The CDR3 bases are TGCGCCAGCAGCTTGGCGGGGGTGCTAGGGCAGCCCCAGCATTTT. This encodes CASSLAGVLGQPQHF.

This chain joins TRBV6-1 and TRBJ2-5, with D tentatively TRBD1 (6 bases). The CDR3 loop spans 15 amino acids. The V end lost 6 bases, the J end lost 7 bases, and 21 bases lay between the germline ends. CDR1 is MNHNS and CDR2 is SASEGT in the germline V gene. DNA of the CDR3: TGTGCCAGCAGGAGTCAGGGGCTAGTGGTAGGGACCCAGTACTTC. It is translated as CASRSQGLVVGTQYF.